Detailed here is one T cell receptor (beta chain). Per the original data handling: Using reference gene primer amplification, nucleated cell counts were estimated. Only in-frame clones appear in the TCRdb table, and some are missing; sequencing was by immunoSEQ multiplex PCR. Clone size and V and J calls were adopted from that table, with D and trimming inferred from the DNA. The table includes some 170,000 clones, 87% detected once. Germline V gene sequence: CDR1 MNHEY, CDR2 SMNVEV (reference sequence). V was clipped by 3 bases and J by 0 bases, with 5 bases between them. CDR3 length equals 13 residues. The record originates from a study of blood T cell repertoires in COVID-19. Study-level information: From the United States, Italy and Spain came samples of acute and convalescent COVID-19. Sources were T cells, B-cell-depleted T cells, or PBMCs; the material itself was cDNA or gDNA.

The gene calls are TRBV27 and TRBJ1-2; no reliable D call. The receptor's source is a woman between 50 and 59 years old with acute or convalescent COVID-19. Sequenced sample: peripheral blood. The CDR3 nucleotides are TGTGCCAGCAGTTTTTCAGCTAACTATGGCTACACCTTC. It codes for CASSFSANYGYTF.